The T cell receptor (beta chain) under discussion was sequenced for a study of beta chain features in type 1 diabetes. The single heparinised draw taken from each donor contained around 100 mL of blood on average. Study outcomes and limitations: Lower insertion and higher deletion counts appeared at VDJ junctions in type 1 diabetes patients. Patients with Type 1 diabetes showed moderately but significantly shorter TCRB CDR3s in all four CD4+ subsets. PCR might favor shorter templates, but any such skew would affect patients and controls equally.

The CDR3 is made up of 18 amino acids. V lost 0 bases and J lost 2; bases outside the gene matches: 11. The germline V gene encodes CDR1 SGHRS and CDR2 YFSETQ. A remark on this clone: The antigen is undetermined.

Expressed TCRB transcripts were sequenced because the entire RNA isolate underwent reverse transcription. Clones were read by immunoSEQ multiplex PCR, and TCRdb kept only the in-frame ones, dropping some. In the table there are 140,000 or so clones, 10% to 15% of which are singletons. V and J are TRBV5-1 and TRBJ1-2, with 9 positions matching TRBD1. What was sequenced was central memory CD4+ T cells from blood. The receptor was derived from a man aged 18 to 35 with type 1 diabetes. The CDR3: CASSLAGIPGQGNYGYTF. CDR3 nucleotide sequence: TGCGCCAGCAGCTTGGCCGGTATCCCAGGACAGGGGAACTATGGCTACACCTTC.